This entry concerns a single T cell receptor (beta chain). This sample was taken from a study of blood T cell repertoires in COVID-19. The wider study: In each case, the material was cDNA or gDNA derived from T cells, B-cell-depleted T cells, or PBMCs.

Allocation to cohorts depended on clinical history reported by the participants. Donors in Cohort 3 who had recovered were those with two negative PCRs, healthcare professional clearance, or resolution of their symptoms. Per the authors' pipeline: Cell counts per sample came from amplifying reference gene primers. Measured with immunoSEQ multiplex PCR; TCRdb has only the in-frame clones, and not every one. V and J calls and clone size are copied from that table; D and trimming were computed from the DNA. Of approximately 390,000 clones listed, around nine tenths are singletons. Sequencing was done on a sample of PBMCs or T cells enriched from blood (not recorded which). This TCR was sampled from a woman aged 45-65 years who had recovered from COVID-19.

The DNA of the CDR3 is TGTGCCAGCAGCTTAGAACGTACAAAGAACACTGAAGCTTTCTTT. Its translation: CASSLERTKNTEAFF. The chain has TRBV7-2 and TRBJ1-1; D ambiguous. Germline CDR1 SGHTA, CDR2 FQGNSA. The CDR3 contains 15 residues. The V end lost 1 base, the J end lost 1 base, and 10 bases lay between the germline ends.